This record covers a single T cell receptor (beta chain). The sample comes from a study of blood T cell repertoires in COVID-19. Study as a whole: COVID-19 samples from acute and convalescent phases originated in the United States, Italy and Spain.

V lost 5 bases, J lost 3 bases, and 7 bases stayed unmatched. The germline V gene encodes CDR1 SNHLY and CDR2 FYNNEI. The CDR3 has 16 residues. Adults between roughly 18 and 95 years of age took part from 20 to 25 US areas. In the original workflow: Reference gene primer amplification gave estimated nucleated cell counts. Profiled with immunoSEQ multiplex PCR; TCRdb holds only in-frame clones, not every one. V and J calls and clone size are as listed in that table; D and trimming were resolved from the DNA. The profile shows under 350,000 clones, about 86% of them singletons. This TCR derives from a middle-aged woman with acute COVID-19. The sample comprised PBMCs or T cells enriched from blood (not recorded which). The V call is TRBV2, the J call TRBJ1-6, with TRBD1 matching 7 bases. CDR3 nucleotides: TGTGCCAGCAGTAACAGGGGACCGAACTATAATTCACCCCTCCACTTT. Translated: CASSNRGPNYNSPLHF.